This paragraph reports one TCR beta chain. Its antigen is currently unknown. Clones were sequenced by immunoSEQ multiplex PCR, and TCRdb holds only the in-frame ones, with some missing. The repertoire holds around 57,000 clones, with 80% to 90% as singletons. The germline CDR1 and CDR2 sequences are MDHEN and SYDVKM. V shed 6 bases and J shed 3 bases, with 8 bases lying between them. This CDR3 has 12 amino acids. This sample was taken from a study of PD-L1 blockade in urothelial cancer. General study results and limits: In blood at 3 weeks, tumor-associated clones expanded more among patients with durable benefit.

Time point here: pretreatment peripheral blood. Per-patient samples, pretreatment and on-treatment, numbered 1 to 8. The rearrangement joins TRBV28 to TRBJ1-1; D is undetermined. The sequencing used PBMCs, collected around atezolizumab (anti-PD-L1) treatment. The source is a man between 65 and 79 years old with urothelial cancer. This chain's CDR3 is CASSQADTEAFF. The DNA of the CDR3 is TGTGCCAGCAGCCAGGCAGACACTGAAGCTTTCTTT.